The 17 T cell receptor beta chains reported below all come from one sample, sequenced in a study of blood T cell repertoires in COVID-19. The method was immunoSEQ multiplex PCR; TCRdb's version includes in-frame clones alone and lacks a portion of them. Of 95,000 to 150,000 clones listed, 75% to 90% are singletons. Material for sequencing was peripheral blood. The receptors come from a man aged 40-55 years with acute or convalescent COVID-19.

The chain is built from TRBV5-1 and TRBJ1-1; D is possibly TRBD1 (6 bases). This CDR3 has 14 amino acids. Germline V gene sequence: CDR1 SGHRS, CDR2 YFSETQ. V was shortened by 4 bases and J by 5 bases, with 15 bases between the two germline ends. DNA of the CDR3: TGCGCCAGCAGCGATCCAGGGGTAAGAACTGAAGCTTTCTTT. Translated: CASSDPGVRTEAFF.

This sequence joins TRBV19 and TRBJ2-7, with 9 bases lining up with TRBD1. V shed 1 base and J 5 bases; nucleotides not matched to a gene: 9. This CDR3 contains 16 residues. Germline V gene data show CDR1 as LNHDA and CDR2 as SQIVND (reference sequence). The CDR3: CASSIGPGTGLNEQYF. In nucleotides, the CDR3 is TGTGCCAGTAGTATAGGCCCCGGGACAGGGTTGAACGAGCAGTACTTC.

The chain is built from TRBV6-2 or TRBV6-3 and TRBJ1-1; D is unclear. The germline CDR1 and CDR2 sequences are MNHEY and SVGEGT. Trimming stripped 0 bases from V and 10 bases from J, with 15 bases between. The CDR3 totals 14 residues. Here the CDR3 DNA reads TGTGCCAGCAGTTACTCGAATAATCTAGGAGGAGCTTTCTTT. This gives the protein CASSYSNNLGGAFF.

This chain uses TRBV25-1 with TRBJ2-1; 7 positions match TRBD1. The CDR3 has 13 residues. From germline, CDR1 is MGHDK and CDR2 SYGVNS. The V gene end was trimmed by 1 base and the J gene end by 14 bases; junction bases not matched to a gene: 8. CDR3 DNA: TGTGCCAGCAGTGAATCCGGTAGGGGGCTGGAGTTCTTC. Protein product: CASSESGRGLEFF.

V is TRBV14 and J is TRBJ1-2, with D hard to call. Trimming shortened V by 2 bases and J by 0 bases, and 13 bases separated the two germline ends. Germline loops: CDR1 SGHDN, CDR2 FVKESK. This CDR3 region has 16 residues. This CDR3 is CASSQIGGDSNYGYTF. DNA for the CDR3: TGTGCCAGCAGCCAAATAGGAGGAGATTCTAACTATGGCTACACCTTC.

In its sample, this clone was seen once. V gene TRBV11-1 combines with J gene TRBJ1-6; D is ambiguous. CDR1 is SGHAT, CDR2 FQDESV, per germline (reference sequence). The V and J ends lost 4 bases and 6 bases respectively, with 13 bases between them. CDR3 length: 15 amino acids. The CDR3 here is CASSSRHSSNSPLHF. The CDR3 coding sequence is TGTGCCAGCAGCTCCAGACACTCATCTAATTCACCCCTCCACTTT.

This chain uses TRBV6-5 with TRBJ2-2; TRBD2 is a possible D gene (5 bases). Germline V lookup: CDR1 MNHEY, CDR2 SVGAGI. The length of the CDR3 is 15 residues. Trimming shortened V by 5 bases and J by 3 bases, and 13 bases separated the two germline ends. The CDR3 DNA reads TGTGCCAGCAGTCCCAGCGGACTCCACACCGGGGAGCTGTTTTTT. This encodes CASSPSGLHTGELFF.

The rearrangement uses TRBV7-9 and TRBJ2-7; a possible D gene is TRBD2 (7 bases). Trimming took off 1 base at V and 6 bases at J, with 13 bases between the two ends. This CDR3 region has 14 residues. Germline assignment: CDR1 SEHNR and CDR2 FQNEAQ (reference sequence). CDR3: CASSLVEGGGEQYF. The CDR3 DNA follows: TGTGCCAGCAGCTTAGTTGAGGGAGGGGGCGAGCAGTACTTC. Drawing the rest from reference TRBV7-9 and TRBJ2-7, the complete variable domain is DTGVSQNPRHKITKRGQNVTFRCDPISEHNRLYWYRQTLGQGPEFLTYFQNEAQLEKSRLLSDRFSAERPKGSFSTLEIQRTEQGDSAMYLCASSLVEGGGEQYFGPGTRLTVT.

This chain connects TRBV9 to TRBJ1-2, with TRBD1 identical over 10 bases. J lost 7 bases, V lost 3 bases, and 15 bases had no gene match. This CDR3 is built from 17 residues. The germline V gene has CDR1 SGDLS and CDR2 YYNGEE. The CDR3 reads CASSDPKGTGADFGYTF. For the CDR3, the DNA is TGTGCCAGCAGCGACCCCAAAGGGACAGGGGCCGATTTTGGCTACACCTTC.

There are a few counts of this clone. The J gene is TRBJ1-6, the V gene TRBV9; TRBD1 agrees at 7 bases. The germline CDR1 and CDR2 sequences are SGDLS and YYNGEE. The CDR3 runs to 14 residues. After removal of 5 bases from V and 8 bases from J, the junction contained 7 bases not matched to a gene. The CDR3 region is CASSSRDSYSPLHF. CDR3 DNA: TGTGCCAGCAGTTCTCGGGACAGTTATTCACCCCTCCACTTT.

This chain links TRBV6-5 with TRBJ1-1; the D is unclear. The CDR3 sequence is 12 residues long. Germline values: CDR1 MNHEY, CDR2 SVGAGI. V lost 8 bases to trimming and J lost 1 base, with 8 bases between them. In DNA form, the CDR3 reads TGTGCCAGCTACGACAAGAACACTGAAGCTTTCTTT. Its translation: CASYDKNTEAFF.

The chain employs TRBV19 and TRBJ1-5; possibly TRBD1 for D (5 bases). There are 15 residues in the CDR3. Germline CDR1 reads LNHDA; CDR2 reads SQIVND (reference sequence). The V end lost 5 bases, the J end lost 5 bases, and 16 bases lay between the germline ends. The CDR3 coding sequence is TGTGCCAGTAGTTCAACGACGGCAGGGTATCAGCCCCAGCATTTT. Amino acid sequence: CASSSTTAGYQPQHF.

The chain employs TRBV6-6 and TRBJ2-1; D perhaps matches TRBD2 (5 bases). The V gene's germline CDR1 is MNHNY and CDR2 SVGAGI (reference sequence). V was trimmed by 2 bases and J by 8 bases, leaving 10 bases between them. The CDR3 is 13 amino acids. In DNA, the CDR3 is TGTGCCAGCAGTTACCGGCTAGCATATGAGCAGTTCTTC. The encoded protein is CASSYRLAYEQFF.

This rearrangement joins TRBV12-5 to TRBJ2-3, with 13 bases aligning to TRBD2. The germline CDR1 and CDR2 sequences are LGHNT and FRNRAP. Unmatched junction bases numbered 7, after V lost 5 bases and J lost 2 bases. The CDR3 is made up of 17 amino acids. CDR3 in amino acids: CASGPRTSGGLTDTQYF. In DNA, the CDR3 is TGTGCTAGTGGTCCCCGGACTAGCGGGGGCCTCACAGATACGCAGTATTTT.

The chain links TRBV6-6 to TRBJ1-6, with D tentatively TRBD1 (6 bases). Germline V CDR1 and CDR2: MNHNY, SVGAGI (reference sequence). The CDR3 contains 15 residues. The V gene lost 2 bases and the J gene lost 10 bases, with 15 bases spanning the gap. The CDR3 bases are TGTGCCAGCAGTTACCCAGGACAGCGGCAATCACCCCTCCACTTT. Its translation is CASSYPGQRQSPLHF.

This clone was detected many times. The gene calls are TRBV7-2 and TRBJ1-2, with D tentatively TRBD1 (6 bases). This CDR3 spans 15 amino acids. In germline, CDR1 is SGHTA, CDR2 FQGNSA. Trimming cost V 3 bases and J 2 bases, with 13 bases left between them. The DNA for the CDR3 is TGTGCCAGCAGCTTGGGGGCTGCACAGAACTATGGCTACACCTTC. Amino acid sequence: CASSLGAAQNYGYTF. The whole variable domain, filled in from reference TRBV7-2 and TRBJ1-2, reads GAGVSQSPSNKVTEKGKDVELRCDPISGHTALYWYRQSLGQGLEFLIYFQGNSAPDKSGLPSDRFSAERTGGSVSTLTIQRTQQEDSAVYLCASSLGAAQNYGYTFGSGTRLTVV.

This clone has just one count. The V and J genes are TRBV9 and TRBJ2-5; D remains unclear. The germline V gene encodes CDR1 SGDLS and CDR2 YYNGEE. The CDR3 contains 15 residues. With 3 bases removed from V and 4 bases from J, the gap between germline ends came to 16 bases. CDR3 loop: CASSAGIDTSETQYF. Written as DNA, the CDR3 is TGTGCCAGCAGCGCCGGCATTGACACCTCAGAGACCCAGTACTTC.